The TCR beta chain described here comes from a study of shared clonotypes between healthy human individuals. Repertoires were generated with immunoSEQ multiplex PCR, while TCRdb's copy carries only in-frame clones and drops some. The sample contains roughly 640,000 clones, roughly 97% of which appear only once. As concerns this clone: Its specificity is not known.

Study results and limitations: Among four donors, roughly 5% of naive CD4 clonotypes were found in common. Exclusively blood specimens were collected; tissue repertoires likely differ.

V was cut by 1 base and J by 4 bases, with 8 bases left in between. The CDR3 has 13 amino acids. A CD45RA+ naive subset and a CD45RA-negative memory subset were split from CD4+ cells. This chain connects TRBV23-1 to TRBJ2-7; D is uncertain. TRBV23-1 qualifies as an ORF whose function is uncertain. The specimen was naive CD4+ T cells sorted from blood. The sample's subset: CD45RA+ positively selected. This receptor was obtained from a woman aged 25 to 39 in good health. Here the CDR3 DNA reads TGCGCCAGCAGTCAATACGGTCGATACGAGCAGTACTTC. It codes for CASSQYGRYEQYF.